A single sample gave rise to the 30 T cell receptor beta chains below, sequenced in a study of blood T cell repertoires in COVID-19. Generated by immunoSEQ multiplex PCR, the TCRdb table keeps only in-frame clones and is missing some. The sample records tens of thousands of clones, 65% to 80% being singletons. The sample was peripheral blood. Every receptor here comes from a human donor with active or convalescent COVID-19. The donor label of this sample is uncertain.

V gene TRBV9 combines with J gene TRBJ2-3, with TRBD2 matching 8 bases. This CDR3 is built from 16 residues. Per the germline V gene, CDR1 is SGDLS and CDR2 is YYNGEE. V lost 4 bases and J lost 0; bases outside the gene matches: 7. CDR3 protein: CASSSNPSGSTDTQYF. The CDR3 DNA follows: TGTGCCAGCAGCTCCAACCCTAGCGGGAGCACAGATACGCAGTATTTT.

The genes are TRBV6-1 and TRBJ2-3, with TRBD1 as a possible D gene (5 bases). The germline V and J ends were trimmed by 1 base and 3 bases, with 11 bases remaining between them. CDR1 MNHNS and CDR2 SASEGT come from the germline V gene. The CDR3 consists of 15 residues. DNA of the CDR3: TGTGCCAGCAGTGAAGGGCCGTCAGGGACAGATACGCAGTATTTT. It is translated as CASSEGPSGTDTQYF.

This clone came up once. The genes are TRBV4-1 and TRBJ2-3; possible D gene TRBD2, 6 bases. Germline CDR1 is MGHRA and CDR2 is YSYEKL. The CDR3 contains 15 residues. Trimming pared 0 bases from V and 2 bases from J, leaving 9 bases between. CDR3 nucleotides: TGCGCCAGCAGCCAAGATCGACTAGACACAGATACGCAGTATTTT. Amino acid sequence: CASSQDRLDTDTQYF.

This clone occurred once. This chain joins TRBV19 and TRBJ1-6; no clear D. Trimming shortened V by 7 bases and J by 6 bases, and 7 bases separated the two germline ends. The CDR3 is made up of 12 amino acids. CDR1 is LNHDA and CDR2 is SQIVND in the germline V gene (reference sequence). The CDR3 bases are TGTGCCAGTAACTACCTTAATTCACCCCTCCACTTT. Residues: CASNYLNSPLHF.

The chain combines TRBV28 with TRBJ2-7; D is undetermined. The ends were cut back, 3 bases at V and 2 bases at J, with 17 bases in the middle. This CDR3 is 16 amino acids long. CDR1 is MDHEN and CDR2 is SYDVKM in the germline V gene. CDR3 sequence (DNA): TGTGCCAGCAGTTTCCACCTGGAGACCTTAACCTACGAGCAGTACTTC. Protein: CASSFHLETLTYEQYF.

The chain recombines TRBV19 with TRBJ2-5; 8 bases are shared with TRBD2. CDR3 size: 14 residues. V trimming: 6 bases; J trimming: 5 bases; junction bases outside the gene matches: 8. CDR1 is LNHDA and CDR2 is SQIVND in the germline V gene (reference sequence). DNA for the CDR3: TGTGCCAGTAGCAATGGACTAGCCCGGGAGACCCAGTACTTC. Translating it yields CASSNGLARETQYF.

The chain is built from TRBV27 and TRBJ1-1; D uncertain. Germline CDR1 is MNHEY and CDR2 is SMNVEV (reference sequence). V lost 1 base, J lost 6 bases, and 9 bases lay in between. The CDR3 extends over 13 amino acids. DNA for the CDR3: TGTGCCAGCAGTTTATTTGGGAGACCTGAAGCTTTCTTT. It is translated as CASSLFGRPEAFF.

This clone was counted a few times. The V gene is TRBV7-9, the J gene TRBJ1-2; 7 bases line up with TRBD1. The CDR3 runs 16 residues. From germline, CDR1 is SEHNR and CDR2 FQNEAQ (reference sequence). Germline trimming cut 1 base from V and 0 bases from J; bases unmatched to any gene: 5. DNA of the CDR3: TGTGCCAGCAGCTTAGGGTACACAGGGGCTAACTATGGCTACACCTTC. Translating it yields CASSLGYTGANYGYTF.

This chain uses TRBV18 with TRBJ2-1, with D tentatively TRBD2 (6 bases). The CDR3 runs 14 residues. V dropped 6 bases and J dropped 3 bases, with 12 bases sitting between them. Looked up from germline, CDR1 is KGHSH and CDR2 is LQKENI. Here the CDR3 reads CASSPSGHYNEQFF. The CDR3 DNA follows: TGTGCCAGCTCCCCCAGCGGGCACTACAATGAGCAGTTCTTC.

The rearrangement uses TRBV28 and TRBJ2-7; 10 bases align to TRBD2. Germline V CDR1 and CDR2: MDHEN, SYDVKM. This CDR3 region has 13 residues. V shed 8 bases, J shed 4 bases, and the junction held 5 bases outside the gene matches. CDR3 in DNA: TGTGCCAGCCTGGCTAGCGGGAGTTACGAGCAGTACTTC. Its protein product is CASLASGSYEQYF.

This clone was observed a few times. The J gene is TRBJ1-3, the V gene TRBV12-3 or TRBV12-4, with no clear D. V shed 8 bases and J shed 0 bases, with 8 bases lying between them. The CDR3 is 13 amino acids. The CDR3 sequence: CASSSDSGNTIYF. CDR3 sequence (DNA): TGTGCCAGCTCATCAGACTCTGGAAACACCATATATTTT.

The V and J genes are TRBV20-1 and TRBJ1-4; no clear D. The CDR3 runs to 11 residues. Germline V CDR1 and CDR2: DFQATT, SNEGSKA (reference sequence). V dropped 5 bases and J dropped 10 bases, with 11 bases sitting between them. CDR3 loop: CSALAGGKLFF. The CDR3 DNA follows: TGCAGTGCTCTCGCCGGCGGAAAACTGTTTTTT.

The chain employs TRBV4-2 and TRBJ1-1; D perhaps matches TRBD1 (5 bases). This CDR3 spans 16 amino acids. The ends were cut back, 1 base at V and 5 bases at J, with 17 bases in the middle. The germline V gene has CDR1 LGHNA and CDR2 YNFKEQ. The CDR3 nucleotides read TGTGCCAGCAGCCAAGCACTCAGGGCGGTGTATACTGAAGCTTTCTTT. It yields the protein CASSQALRAVYTEAFF.

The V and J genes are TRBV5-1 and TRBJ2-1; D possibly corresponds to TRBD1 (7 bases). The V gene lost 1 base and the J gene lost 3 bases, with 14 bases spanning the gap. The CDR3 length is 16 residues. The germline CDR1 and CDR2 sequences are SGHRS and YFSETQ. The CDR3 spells CASSLRRQGGYNEQFF. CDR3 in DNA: TGCGCCAGCAGCTTGAGGCGACAGGGAGGCTACAATGAGCAGTTCTTC.

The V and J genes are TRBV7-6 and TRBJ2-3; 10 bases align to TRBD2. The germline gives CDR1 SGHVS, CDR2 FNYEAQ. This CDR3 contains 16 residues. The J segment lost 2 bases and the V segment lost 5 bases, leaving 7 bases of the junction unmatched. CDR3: CASSASGRALTDTQYF. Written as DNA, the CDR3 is TGTGCCAGCAGCGCAAGCGGGAGGGCCCTCACAGATACGCAGTATTTT.

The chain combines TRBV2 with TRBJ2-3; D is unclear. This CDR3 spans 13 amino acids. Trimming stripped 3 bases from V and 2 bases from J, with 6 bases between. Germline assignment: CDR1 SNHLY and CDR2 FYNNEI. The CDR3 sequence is CASSDRFTDTQYF. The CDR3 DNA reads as TGTGCCAGCAGTGACAGATTCACAGATACGCAGTATTTT.

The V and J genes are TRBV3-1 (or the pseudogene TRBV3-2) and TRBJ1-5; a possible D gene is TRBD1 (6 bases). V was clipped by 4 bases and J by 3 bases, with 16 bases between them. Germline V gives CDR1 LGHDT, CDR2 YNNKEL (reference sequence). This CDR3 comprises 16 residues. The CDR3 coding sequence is TGTGCCAGCAGCCTACGCCGACAGGATGACAATCAGCCCCAGCATTTT. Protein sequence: CASSLRRQDDNQPQHF.

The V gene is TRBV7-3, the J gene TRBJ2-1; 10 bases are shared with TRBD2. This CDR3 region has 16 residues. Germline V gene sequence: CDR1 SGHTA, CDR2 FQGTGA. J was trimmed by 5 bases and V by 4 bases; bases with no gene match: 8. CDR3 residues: CASSSGTSVAHNEQFF. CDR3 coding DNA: TGTGCCAGCAGCTCCGGGACTAGCGTCGCCCACAATGAGCAGTTCTTC.

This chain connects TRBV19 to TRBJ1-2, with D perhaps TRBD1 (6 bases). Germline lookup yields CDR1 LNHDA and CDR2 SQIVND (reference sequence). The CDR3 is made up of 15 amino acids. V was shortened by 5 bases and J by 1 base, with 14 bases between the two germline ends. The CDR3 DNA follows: TGTGCCAGTAGTTGGGCAGGGGCGATTAACTATGGCTACACCTTC. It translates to CASSWAGAINYGYTF. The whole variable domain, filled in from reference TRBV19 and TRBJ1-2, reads DGGITQSPKYLFRKEGQNVTLSCEQNLNHDAMYWYRQDPGQGLRLIYYSQIVNDFQKGDIAEGYSVSREKKESFPLTVTSAQKNPTAFYLCASSWAGAINYGYTFGSGTRLTVV.

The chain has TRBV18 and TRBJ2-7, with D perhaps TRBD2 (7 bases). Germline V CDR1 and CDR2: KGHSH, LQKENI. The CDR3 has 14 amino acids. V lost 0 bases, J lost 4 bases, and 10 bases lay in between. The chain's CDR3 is CASSPPGGGYEQYF. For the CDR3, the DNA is TGTGCCAGCTCACCACCGGGAGGGGGGTACGAGCAGTACTTC.

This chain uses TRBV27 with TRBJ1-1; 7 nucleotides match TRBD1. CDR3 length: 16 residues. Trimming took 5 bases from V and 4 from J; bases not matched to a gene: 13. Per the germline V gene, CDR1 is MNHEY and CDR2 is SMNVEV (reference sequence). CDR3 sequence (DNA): TGTGCCAGCAGTCCAAATAGACAGGGTGGTGTCACTGAAGCTTTCTTT. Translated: CASSPNRQGGVTEAFF.

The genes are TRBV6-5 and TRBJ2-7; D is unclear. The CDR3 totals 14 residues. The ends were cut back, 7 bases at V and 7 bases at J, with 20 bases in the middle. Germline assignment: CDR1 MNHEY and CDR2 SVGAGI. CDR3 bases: TGTGCCAGCACCCAAAATTCGCTTCGGTGGGAGCAGTACTTC. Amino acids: CASTQNSLRWEQYF.

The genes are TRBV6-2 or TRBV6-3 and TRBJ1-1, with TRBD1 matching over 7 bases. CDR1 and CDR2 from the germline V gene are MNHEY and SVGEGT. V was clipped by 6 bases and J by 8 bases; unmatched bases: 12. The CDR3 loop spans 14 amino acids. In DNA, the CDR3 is TGTGCCAGCAGCCGCCCAGGACAGGAGAAGGAAGCTTTCTTT. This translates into CASSRPGQEKEAFF.

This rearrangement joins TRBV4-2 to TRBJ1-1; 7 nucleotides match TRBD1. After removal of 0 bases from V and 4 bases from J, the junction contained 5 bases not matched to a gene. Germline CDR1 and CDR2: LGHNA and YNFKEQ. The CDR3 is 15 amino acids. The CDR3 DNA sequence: TGTGCCAGCAGCCAAGACGAACAGGGGAGCACTGAAGCTTTCTTT. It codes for CASSQDEQGSTEAFF.

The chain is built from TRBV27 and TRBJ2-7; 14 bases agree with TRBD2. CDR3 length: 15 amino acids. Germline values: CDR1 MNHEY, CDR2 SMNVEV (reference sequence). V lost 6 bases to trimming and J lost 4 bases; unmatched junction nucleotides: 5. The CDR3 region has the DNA TGTGCCAGCAGCGCGACTAGCGGGAGGGTGTACGAGCAGTACTTC. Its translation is CASSATSGRVYEQYF.

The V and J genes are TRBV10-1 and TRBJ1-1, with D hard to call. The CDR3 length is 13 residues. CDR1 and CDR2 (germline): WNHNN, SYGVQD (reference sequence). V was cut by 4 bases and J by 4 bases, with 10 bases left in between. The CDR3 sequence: CASSGWLATEAFF. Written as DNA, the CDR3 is TGCGCCAGCAGTGGGTGGTTGGCCACTGAAGCTTTCTTT.

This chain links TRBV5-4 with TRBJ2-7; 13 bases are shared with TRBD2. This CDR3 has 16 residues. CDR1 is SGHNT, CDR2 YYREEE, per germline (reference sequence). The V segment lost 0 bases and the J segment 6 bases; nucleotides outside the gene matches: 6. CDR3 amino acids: CASSLDPGLAGVEQYF. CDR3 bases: TGTGCCAGCAGCTTGGATCCCGGACTAGCGGGGGTCGAGCAGTACTTC. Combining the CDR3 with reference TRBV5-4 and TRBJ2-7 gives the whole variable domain ETGVTQSPTHLIKTRGQQVTLRCSSQSGHNTVSWYQQALGQGPQFIFQYYREEENGRGNFPPRFSGLQFPNYSSELNVNALELDDSALYLCASSLDPGLAGVEQYFGPGTRLTVT.

Here the CDR3 DNA reads TGCGCCAGCAGCTTGGGACTAGCGAACACCGGGGAGCTGTTTTTT. It translates to CASSLGLANTGELFF. V gene TRBV5-1 combines with J gene TRBJ2-2; possible D gene TRBD2, 6 bases. CDR1 SGHRS and CDR2 YFSETQ come from the germline V gene. V was trimmed by 0 bases and J by 0 bases, leaving 6 bases between them. This CDR3 contains 15 residues. Based on the CDR3 plus reference TRBV5-1 and TRBJ2-2, the full variable domain is KAGVTQTPRYLIKTRGQQVTLSCSPISGHRSVSWYQQTPGQGLQFLFEYFSETQRNKGNFPGRFSGRQFSNSRSEMNVSTLELGDSALYLCASSLGLANTGELFFGEGSRLTVL.

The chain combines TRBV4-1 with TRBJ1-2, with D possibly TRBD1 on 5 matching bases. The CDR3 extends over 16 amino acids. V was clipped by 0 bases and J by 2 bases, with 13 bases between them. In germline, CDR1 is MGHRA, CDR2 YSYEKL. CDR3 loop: CASSQERAGLNYGYTF. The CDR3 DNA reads TGCGCCAGCAGCCAAGAAAGGGCAGGGCTGAACTATGGCTACACCTTC.

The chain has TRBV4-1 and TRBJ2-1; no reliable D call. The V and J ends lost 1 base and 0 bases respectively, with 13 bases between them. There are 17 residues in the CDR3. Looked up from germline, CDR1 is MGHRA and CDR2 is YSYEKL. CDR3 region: CASSQAPPRVSYNEQFF. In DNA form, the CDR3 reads TGCGCCAGCAGCCAAGCGCCCCCCCGGGTCTCCTACAATGAGCAGTTCTTC.